These 29 T cell receptor beta chains came from one sample sequenced in a study of blood T cell repertoires in COVID-19. Generated by immunoSEQ multiplex PCR, the TCRdb table keeps only in-frame clones and is missing some. Seen here are about 56,000 clones, around four fifths observed once, and the top ten hold 10% to 15%. Input material: peripheral blood. The source of these receptors is a woman of 80 years or more with acute or convalescent COVID-19.

The chain recombines TRBV5-1 with TRBJ1-2; 9 nucleotides match TRBD1. V shed 0 bases, J shed 6 bases, and the junction held 6 bases outside the gene matches. Germline CDR1 SGHRS, CDR2 YFSETQ. This CDR3 has 15 residues. The DNA of the CDR3 is TGCGCCAGCAGCTTGGGGCCGGGACAGGGAGATGGCTACACCTTC. This gives the protein CASSLGPGQGDGYTF.

V usage is TRBV19 and J usage is TRBJ2-5; unclear D gene. Trimming removed 3 bases at V and 5 bases at J, with 4 bases between. The germline V gene has CDR1 LNHDA and CDR2 SQIVND (reference sequence). The CDR3 sequence is 11 residues long. For the CDR3, the DNA is TGTGCCAGTAGTATCTCTGAGACCCAGTACTTC. Protein sequence: CASSISETQYF. Full variable domain (missing parts from reference TRBV19 and TRBJ2-5): DGGITQSPKYLFRKEGQNVTLSCEQNLNHDAMYWYRQDPGQGLRLIYYSQIVNDFQKGDIAEGYSVSREKKESFPLTVTSAQKNPTAFYLCASSISETQYFGPGTRLLVL.

V is TRBV25-1 and J is TRBJ1-1; tentative D call: TRBD1 (6 bases). This CDR3 region has 13 residues. Germline V gene sequence: CDR1 MGHDK, CDR2 SYGVNS. The V end was cut by 4 bases, the J end by 4 bases, with 10 bases between. The CDR3 here is CASSAGVSTEAFF. CDR3 nucleotide sequence: TGTGCCAGCAGTGCAGGGGTTAGCACTGAAGCTTTCTTT.

The DNA for the CDR3 is TGCGCCAGCAGCCAGTTAGGCGGGGGGCCCGGGGAGCTGTTTTTT. Its translation is CASSQLGGGPGELFF. The gene calls are TRBV4-1 and TRBJ2-2, with TRBD2 matching over 8 bases. The CDR3 consists of 15 residues. Germline CDR1 is MGHRA and CDR2 is YSYEKL. Losses at the gene ends were 3 bases for V and 6 bases for J; bases not matched to a gene: 6.

This chain joins TRBV7-6 and TRBJ2-1, with 11 bases fitting TRBD2. The V segment lost 0 bases and the J segment 9 bases; nucleotides outside the gene matches: 4. The CDR3 totals 15 residues. Germline lookup yields CDR1 SGHVS and CDR2 FNYEAQ. CDR3 region: CASSLALAGGVEQFF. The CDR3 DNA follows: TGTGCCAGCAGCTTAGCGTTAGCGGGGGGGGTTGAGCAGTTCTTC.

The count of this clone is one. The chain recombines TRBV18 with TRBJ2-3, with D maybe TRBD2 (6 bases). CDR1 and CDR2 (germline): KGHSH, LQKENI. This CDR3 has 16 residues. V lost 1 base and J lost 5, with 16 bases in between. The CDR3 DNA is TGTGCCAGCTCACCACGGCGAGCGGGTACGGAAGATACGCAGTATTTT. Translating gives CASSPRRAGTEDTQYF.

V is TRBV5-4 and J is TRBJ1-3; a possible D gene is TRBD1 (6 bases). Germline V gene data show CDR1 as SGHNT and CDR2 as YYREEE (reference sequence). V dropped 4 bases and J dropped 3 bases, with 11 bases sitting between them. This CDR3 has 14 residues. CDR3 residues: CASSQGGVGNTIYF. The CDR3 nucleotides are TGTGCCAGCAGCCAAGGGGGTGTTGGAAACACCATATATTTT. Looking up the rest from reference TRBV5-4 and TRBJ1-3 gives the full variable domain: ETGVTQSPTHLIKTRGQQVTLRCSSQSGHNTVSWYQQALGQGPQFIFQYYREEENGRGNFPPRFSGLQFPNYSSELNVNALELDDSALYLCASSQGGVGNTIYFGEGSWLTVV.

This clone was observed a few times. The chain links TRBV14 to TRBJ1-2, with 8 bases that match TRBD1. V lost 4 bases and J lost 5; bases outside the gene matches: 12. This CDR3 comprises 16 residues. In germline, CDR1 is SGHDN, CDR2 FVKESK. The chain's CDR3 is CASSPFRGRGPYGYTF. The CDR3 DNA follows: TGTGCCAGCAGCCCTTTTAGGGGCAGGGGGCCTTATGGCTACACCTTC.

The chain combines TRBV19 with TRBJ1-5; D unresolved. The CDR3 extends over 14 amino acids. From germline, CDR1 is LNHDA and CDR2 SQIVND (reference sequence). V gave up 5 bases and J gave up 0 bases, with 8 bases separating them. The CDR3 sequence is CASSWPDSNQPQHF. In DNA form, the CDR3 reads TGTGCCAGTAGTTGGCCAGATAGCAATCAGCCCCAGCATTTT.

The CDR3 DNA is TGTGCCAGCTGGGAGGTCTCCTCTGGACCCACCTACGAGCAGTACTTC. This gives the protein CASWEVSSGPTYEQYF. V usage is TRBV2 and J usage is TRBJ2-7; TRBD2 might be the D (6 bases). Deletions cut 8 bases from V and 2 bases from J, with 22 bases between. CDR1 and CDR2 from the germline V gene are SNHLY and FYNNEI. The CDR3 totals 16 residues.

The chain is built from TRBV5-1 and TRBJ1-4; D ambiguous. Trimming stripped 4 bases from V and 4 bases from J, with 14 bases between. Germline V gene sequence: CDR1 SGHRS, CDR2 YFSETQ. The CDR3 runs to 15 residues. The CDR3 spells CASSPSGGYNEKLFF. CDR3 nucleotides: TGCGCCAGCAGCCCCTCGGGAGGCTATAATGAAAAACTGTTTTTT.

On this clone: The conserved closing phenylalanine or tryptophan is absent in this CDR3, likely reflecting a read error. Because the CDR3's place on the DNA is in doubt, the DNA is left out and the CDR3 is given as listed by TCRdb. The rearrangement joins TRBV21-1 to TRBJ1-1; whether TRBD1, the table's D call, matches the DNA was not checked. TRBV21-1 constitutes a pseudogene. The CDR3 extends over 11 residues, inclusive of both ends. This CDR3 reads CASSKEVQGRL.

This chain uses TRBV24-1 with TRBJ2-5; 10 positions agree with TRBD1. From germline, CDR1 is KGHDR and CDR2 SFDVKD. The CDR3 consists of 15 residues. Germline trimming cut 5 bases from V and 0 bases from J; bases unmatched to any gene: 2. CDR3 nucleotides: TGTGCCACCAGTGGTGGGACAGGGGACCAAGAGACCCAGTACTTC. This sequence encodes CATSGGTGDQETQYF.

This chain links TRBV3-1 (or the pseudogene TRBV3-2) with TRBJ1-1; TRBD1 matches 9 bases. Germline CDR1 and CDR2: LGHDT and YNNKEL (reference sequence). The CDR3 spans 15 residues. The V segment lost 2 bases and the J segment 4 bases; nucleotides outside the gene matches: 5. The CDR3, as DNA: TGTGCCAGCAGCCAACAACAGACAGGGGGCACTGAAGCTTTCTTT. Translation gives CASSQQQTGGTEAFF.

V usage is TRBV7-6 and J usage is TRBJ1-6, with 8 bases aligning to TRBD1. The CDR3 covers 13 residues. Trimming cost V 10 bases and J 7 bases; bases outside gene matches: 6. The germline CDR1 and CDR2 sequences are SGHVS and FNYEAQ. CDR3 region: CAIRTGSNSPLHF. The CDR3 DNA reads TGTGCCATTAGGACAGGGTCCAATTCACCCCTCCACTTT.

The J gene is TRBJ1-5, the V gene TRBV10-3, with no clear D. Per germline, CDR1 ENHRY and CDR2 SYGVKD. V was pared by 10 bases and J by 4 bases, with 17 bases between. The CDR3 is 14 residues long. DNA for the CDR3: TGTGCCACCGGGAGGCAGCTGGAGAATCAGCCCCAGCATTTT. Translated, it gives CATGRQLENQPQHF.

This CDR3 is CASSLSLAGGSADTQYF. As DNA, the CDR3 is TGCGCCAGCAGCTTGTCACTAGCGGGGGGTTCGGCAGATACGCAGTATTTT. V and J are TRBV5-1 and TRBJ2-3, with 12 nucleotides matching TRBD2. In germline, CDR1 is SGHRS, CDR2 YFSETQ. The CDR3 is 17 residues long. Unmatched junction bases numbered 7, after V lost 1 base and J lost 4 bases.

CDR3 bases: TGCGCCAGCAGCCAAGAAACAGGGCGCATGAACACTGAAGCTTTCTTT. It translates to CASSQETGRMNTEAFF. This chain joins TRBV4-1 and TRBJ1-1; D is possibly TRBD1 (6 bases). CDR3 length: 16 amino acids. Germline V CDR1 and CDR2: MGHRA, YSYEKL. The ends were cut back, 0 bases at V and 0 bases at J, with 11 bases in the middle.

A few counts support this clone. The chain links TRBV18 to TRBJ1-3, with TRBD1 identical over 10 bases. The CDR3 has 16 residues. The V gene end was trimmed by 3 bases and the J gene end by 0 bases; junction bases not matched to a gene: 2. The germline gives CDR1 KGHSH, CDR2 LQKENI. CDR3 loop: CASSPGTGASGNTIYF. CDR3 in DNA: TGTGCCAGCTCACCCGGGACAGGGGCCTCTGGAAACACCATATATTTT.

The genes are TRBV21-1 and TRBJ1-6; TRBD1 reflects the table's D call only, with no check against the DNA. TRBV21-1 is noted as a pseudogene. The length of the CDR3 is 14 residues. In nucleotides, the CDR3 is TGTGCCAGCAGCCCTGACAGGTTCAATTCACCCCTCCACTTT. This encodes CASSPDRFNSPLHF.

The chain combines TRBV27 with TRBJ1-5, with 7 bases that match TRBD1. The CDR3 has 16 residues. The V segment lost 2 bases and the J segment 4 bases; nucleotides outside the gene matches: 8. Germline lookup yields CDR1 MNHEY and CDR2 SMNVEV (reference sequence). CDR3 protein: CASSLKGGGQNQPQHF. Written as DNA, the CDR3 is TGTGCCAGCAGTTTAAAAGGGGGCGGCCAAAATCAGCCCCAGCATTTT.

This clone was counted a few times. This chain uses TRBV5-4 with TRBJ2-2; D may be TRBD2 (7 bases). This CDR3 contains 16 residues. In germline, CDR1 is SGHNT, CDR2 YYREEE (reference sequence). V dropped 4 bases and J dropped 2 bases, with 15 bases sitting between them. The CDR3 nucleotides read TGTGCCAGCAGCCGAGCGGGGACACTCAACACCGGGGAGCTGTTTTTT. This sequence encodes CASSRAGTLNTGELFF.

The V and J genes are TRBV5-1 and TRBJ2-7; 10 positions agree with TRBD1. CDR1 and CDR2 from the germline V gene are SGHRS and YFSETQ. With 4 bases clipped from V and 2 bases from J, the junction kept 3 bases outside the gene matches. The CDR3 totals 14 residues. The CDR3 region is CASSTGTGAYEQYF. CDR3 DNA sequence: TGCGCCAGCAGCACCGGGACAGGGGCCTACGAGCAGTACTTC.

V usage is TRBV7-2 and J usage is TRBJ2-3; maybe TRBD2 (5 bases). The V gene lost 1 base and the J gene lost 2 bases, with 13 bases spanning the gap. Looked up from germline, CDR1 is SGHTA and CDR2 is FQGNSA. This CDR3 contains 16 residues. The CDR3 region has the DNA TGTGCCAGCAGCTTAGTAGGCCGGACTGTCACAGATACGCAGTATTTT. Translated: CASSLVGRTVTDTQYF. Looking up the rest from reference TRBV7-2 and TRBJ2-3 gives the full variable domain: GAGVSQSPSNKVTEKGKDVELRCDPISGHTALYWYRQSLGQGLEFLIYFQGNSAPDKSGLPSDRFSAERTGGSVSTLTIQRTQQEDSAVYLCASSLVGRTVTDTQYFGPGTRLTVL.

This sequence joins TRBV5-1 and TRBJ1-2, with TRBD1 identical over 9 bases. The CDR3 length is 14 residues. Germline CDR1 reads SGHRS; CDR2 reads YFSETQ. After removal of 4 bases from V and 6 bases from J, the junction contained 7 bases not matched to a gene. Here the CDR3 DNA reads TGCGCCAGCAGCCCGGGACAGGGTCTTGATGGCTACACCTTC. Its translation is CASSPGQGLDGYTF.

This clone is a singleton in its sample. The CDR3 sequence is CASSPPSGGTYNEQFF. The CDR3 DNA reads TGTGCCAGCAGTCCACCTAGCGGGGGGACCTACAATGAGCAGTTCTTC. The chain carries TRBV25-1 and TRBJ2-1; 11 positions agree with TRBD2. Germline CDR1 reads MGHDK; CDR2 reads SYGVNS. V dropped 5 bases and J dropped 2; count of bases not matched to a gene: 5. This CDR3 comprises 16 residues.

The chain recombines TRBV18 with TRBJ2-7; D uncertain. Trimming stripped 3 bases from V and 5 bases from J, with 11 bases between. Germline loops: CDR1 KGHSH, CDR2 LQKENI. This CDR3 contains 13 residues. The CDR3 nucleotides are TGTGCCAGCTCACCCCTAGTGAGTGACGAGCAGTACTTC. Amino acid sequence: CASSPLVSDEQYF.

Only one count was recorded for this clone. Because it lacks the conserved phenylalanine or tryptophan at the end, this CDR3 is likely a read error. The DNA is left out, because the CDR3 cannot be placed on it with certainty; the CDR3 is given as TCRdb lists it. V gene TRBV23-1 combines with J gene TRBJ2-3; whether TRBD1, the table's D call, matches the DNA was not checked. TRBV23-1 is identified as an open reading frame with a role that is uncertain. The CDR3 is 10 amino acids in total, end residues counted. The CDR3 sequence is CATPQGRPSN.

The gene calls are TRBV29-1 and TRBJ1-2; 7 bases line up with TRBD1. Germline CDR1 is SQVTM and CDR2 is ANQGSEA. The CDR3 contains 13 residues. V shed 1 base, J shed 4 bases, and the junction held 3 bases outside the gene matches. Here the CDR3 reads CSVEARQGYGYTF. The CDR3 bases are TGCAGCGTTGAAGCCAGACAGGGCTATGGCTACACCTTC.